The next 31 T cell receptor beta chains were all read from a single sample in a study of cytomegalovirus exposure and HLA in healthy donors (dated by TCRdb to between 2016 and 2019). Libraries came from the immunoSEQ multiplex PCR assay. The multiplex PCR relied on a mix of 60 forward primers for TCR Vbeta segments and 13 reverse primers for TCR Jbeta segments. Held by TCRdb, this immuneACCESS table contains in-frame sequences only and omits some clones. Under half of the omission traces to an unresolved V gene where checked; the cause of the rest is unknown. The sample contains around 150,000 clones, approximately 80% of them found a single time. The ten top clones hold around 4.5% of the sample. Specimen: PBMCs. The receptor source for this set is a woman aged 40 to 50 in good health and CMV-seropositive.

V and J are TRBV7-8 and TRBJ2-1, with TRBD2 matching 9 bases. The CDR3 has 15 residues. V shed 4 bases and J 5 bases; nucleotides not matched to a gene: 6. Germline values: CDR1 SGHVS, CDR2 FQNEAQ. CDR3 nucleotides: TGTGCCAGCAGCTATCTGCGGGAGGGAAACAATGAGCAGTTCTTC. This sequence encodes CASSYLREGNNEQFF.

The rearrangement links TRBV4-2 to TRBJ2-2; 12 bases match TRBD2. CDR3 length: 18 amino acids. V shed 1 base and J 4 bases; nucleotides not matched to a gene: 7. CDR1 is LGHNA and CDR2 is YNFKEQ in the germline V gene. CDR3 sequence reads: CASSQATSGRRLTGELFF. CDR3 nucleotides: TGTGCCAGCAGCCAAGCGACTAGCGGGAGACGACTCACCGGGGAGCTGTTTTTT.

This clone was seen once. The chain has TRBV4-1 and TRBJ1-5, with TRBD1 as a possible D gene (5 bases). The ends were cut back, 0 bases at V and 3 bases at J, with 12 bases in the middle. This CDR3 contains 16 residues. Germline V CDR1 and CDR2: MGHRA, YSYEKL. CDR3 loop: CASSQESAGNNQPQHF. For the CDR3, the DNA is TGCGCCAGCAGCCAAGAGTCTGCAGGGAACAATCAGCCCCAGCATTTT.

The gene calls are TRBV7-2 and TRBJ2-2; tentatively, D is TRBD1 (6 bases). V was pared by 1 base and J by 9 bases, with 15 bases between. Germline CDR1 and CDR2: SGHTA and FQGNSA. This CDR3 spans 15 amino acids. Here the CDR3 reads CASSLGGGRGRELFF. The CDR3 DNA reads TGTGCCAGCAGCTTAGGTGGAGGCAGGGGCAGGGAGCTGTTTTTT.

V is TRBV7-2 and J is TRBJ2-1, with TRBD2 matching 7 bases. The V and J ends lost 5 bases and 8 bases, in that order; junction bases with no gene match: 3. The CDR3 runs to 12 residues. The germline gives CDR1 SGHTA, CDR2 FQGNSA. The CDR3 loop reads CASSPLAHEQFF. The CDR3 coding sequence is TGTGCCAGCAGCCCACTAGCGCATGAGCAGTTCTTC.

A single count supports this clone. The V gene is TRBV27, the J gene TRBJ2-1; a weak D match, TRBD2 (5 bases). The germline V and J ends were trimmed by 8 bases and 8 bases, with 10 bases remaining between them. Looked up from germline, CDR1 is MNHEY and CDR2 is SMNVEV (reference sequence). The CDR3 has 11 residues. CDR3 amino acids: CASQTSYEQFF. CDR3 DNA: TGTGCCAGCCAAACTAGTTATGAGCAGTTCTTC.

The chain couples TRBV20-1 to TRBJ2-5, with D unclear. This CDR3 has 10 residues. CDR1 DFQATT and CDR2 SNEGSKA come from the germline V gene (reference sequence). With 2 bases removed from V and 4 bases from J, the gap between germline ends came to 2 bases. The CDR3 sequence is CSARLETQYF. The CDR3 DNA follows: TGCAGTGCTAGACTAGAGACCCAGTACTTC.

As regards this clone: Other DNA sequences in this specimen translate into the identical CDR3. This chain links TRBV5-4 with TRBJ2-1, with TRBD2 matching 13 bases. The CDR3 totals 16 residues. The V gene end was trimmed by 0 bases and the J gene end by 5 bases; junction bases not matched to a gene: 2. Germline CDR1 SGHNT, CDR2 YYREEE (reference sequence). The CDR3 nucleotides are TGTGCCAGCAGCTTGGGGGGGACTAGCGGGAACAATGAGCAGTTCTTC. It specifies CASSLGGTSGNNEQFF.

This clone was counted a single time. V is TRBV9 and J is TRBJ1-2; no reliable D call. This CDR3 has 12 residues. Germline CDR1 reads SGDLS; CDR2 reads YYNGEE. Trimming took 4 bases from V and 4 from J, leaving 8 bases between them. The CDR3 DNA reads as TGTGCCAGCAGCCCACAGTCCTATGGCTACACCTTC. Its translation: CASSPQSYGYTF.

This sequence joins TRBV4-3 and TRBJ1-6; D not certain. CDR3 length equals 13 residues. V was shortened by 5 bases and J by 7 bases, with 9 bases between the two germline ends. Germline V lookup: CDR1 LGHNA, CDR2 YSLEER. The CDR3 sequence: CASSSVTNSPLHF. The CDR3 DNA reads as TGCGCCAGCAGCTCTGTAACAAATTCACCCCTCCACTTT.

The CDR3: CASSPSGPGNYGYTF. As DNA, the CDR3 is TGTGCCAGCTCTCCCTCGGGTCCGGGAAACTATGGCTACACCTTC. The chain recombines TRBV7-2 with TRBJ1-2; D is ambiguous. Between the trimmed V and J ends, which lost 8 bases and 2 bases, there was a span of 18 bases. There are 15 residues in the CDR3. Germline CDR1 and CDR2: SGHTA and FQGNSA. Based on the CDR3 plus reference TRBV7-2 and TRBJ1-2, the full variable domain is GAGVSQSPSNKVTEKGKDVELRCDPISGHTALYWYRQSLGQGLEFLIYFQGNSAPDKSGLPSDRFSAERTGGSVSTLTIQRTQQEDSAVYLCASSPSGPGNYGYTFGSGTRLTVV.

The rearrangement joins TRBV19 to TRBJ2-1; tentative D call: TRBD1 (5 bases). Trimming left V 3 bases short and J 1 base short, with 13 bases between. Per germline, CDR1 LNHDA and CDR2 SQIVND (reference sequence). The CDR3 is 16 residues long. The CDR3 DNA is TGTGCCAGTAGTATTTGGCAGGGTGGGTCCTACAATGAGCAGTTCTTC. Its translation: CASSIWQGGSYNEQFF.

This clone turned up a few times. The chain recombines TRBV28 with TRBJ1-1, with TRBD1 matching 10 bases. Germline CDR1 MDHEN, CDR2 SYDVKM. CDR3 length: 15 amino acids. V was clipped by 6 bases and J by 6 bases; unmatched bases: 10. The CDR3 is CASRTLPGQGAEAFF. In DNA form, the CDR3 reads TGTGCCAGCAGAACCCTCCCCGGACAGGGGGCTGAAGCTTTCTTT.

A remark on this clone: An end of the junction differs from the germline gene, which may be a read error. The V call is TRBV6-5, the J call TRBJ2-3; a possible D gene is TRBD2 (7 bases). CDR1 and CDR2 from the germline V gene are MNHEY and SVGAGI. The CDR3 contains 13 residues. CDR3 nucleotide sequence: TGTGCCAGTCGAAGGGGGGGCACGGATACGCAGTATTTT. Translating gives CASRRGGTDTQYF.

Here the CDR3 reads CASSQGLAGAGEQFF. The CDR3 DNA reads as TGTGCCAGCAGCCAGGGACTAGCGGGAGCGGGCGAGCAGTTCTTC. The rearrangement links TRBV11-3 to TRBJ2-1, with 14 bases aligning to TRBD2. This CDR3 has 15 residues. Trimming cost V 5 bases and J 10 bases; bases outside gene matches: 7. Per the germline V gene, CDR1 is SGHNT and CDR2 is YENEEA.

This clone appeared once. The CDR3 loop is CASSLTPGTSGGPNTDTQYF. The CDR3 nucleotides are TGTGCCAGCAGCTTAACGCCTGGGACTAGCGGGGGGCCCAATACAGATACGCAGTATTTT. V is TRBV7-3 and J is TRBJ2-3; 15 bases fit TRBD2. Germline values: CDR1 SGHTA, CDR2 FQGTGA. The CDR3 has 20 amino acids. Losses at the gene ends were 0 bases for V and 3 bases for J; bases not matched to a gene: 10.

This rearrangement joins TRBV5-4 to TRBJ2-3; 12 nucleotides line up with TRBD2. Germline CDR1 is SGHNT and CDR2 is YYREEE (reference sequence). V shed 10 bases and J 1 base; nucleotides not matched to a gene: 10. This CDR3 has 16 amino acids. The CDR3 here is CAASTSGGRGTDTQYF. Written as DNA, the CDR3 is TGTGCCGCCTCGACTAGCGGGGGCCGAGGCACAGATACGCAGTATTTT.

A single count supports this clone. This chain uses TRBV28 with TRBJ1-5; no firm D call. V was shortened by 6 bases and J by 8 bases, with 17 bases between the two germline ends. Germline V CDR1 and CDR2: MDHEN, SYDVKM. The CDR3 covers 14 residues. The CDR3 coding sequence is TGTGCCAGCAGCCTAATCGGAGGACTTAAGCCCCAGCATTTT. Encoded protein: CASSLIGGLKPQHF.

This chain uses TRBV19 with TRBJ2-1, with D perhaps matching TRBD2 (5 bases). The CDR3 is 14 residues long. V gave up 7 bases and J gave up 3 bases, with 13 bases separating them. Germline values: CDR1 LNHDA, CDR2 SQIVND (reference sequence). CDR3 in amino acids: CASTEGPLYNEQFF. The CDR3 DNA reads TGTGCCAGTACCGAGGGCCCACTCTACAATGAGCAGTTCTTC.

This sequence joins TRBV7-9 and TRBJ2-5; 9 bases fit TRBD2. Germline lookup yields CDR1 SEHNR and CDR2 FQNEAQ (reference sequence). J was trimmed by 6 bases and V by 4 bases; bases with no gene match: 6. This CDR3 spans 14 amino acids. The CDR3 reads CASSSEREEKTQYF. The CDR3 coding sequence is TGTGCCAGCAGCTCGGAGCGGGAGGAGAAGACCCAGTACTTC.

This chain joins TRBV25-1 and TRBJ2-3; a possible D gene is TRBD1 (6 bases). Germline CDR1 is MGHDK and CDR2 is SYGVNS. Trimming stripped 3 bases from V and 3 bases from J, with 10 bases between. The CDR3 sequence is 14 residues long. Written as DNA, the CDR3 is TGTGCCAGCAGTGATACAGGGTTGACAGATACGCAGTATTTT. It codes for CASSDTGLTDTQYF.

This clone was observed once. The rearrangement uses TRBV5-8 and TRBJ1-2; 8 nucleotides line up with TRBD1. The germline CDR1 and CDR2 sequences are SGHTS and YDEGEE. The CDR3 length is 16 residues. Trimming removed 1 base from V and 4 bases from J; junction bases left unmatched: 9. CDR3 nucleotides: TGTGCCAGCAGCTTGTACCTAAGGACAGGGACCTATGGCTACACCTTC. Protein: CASSLYLRTGTYGYTF.

The rearrangement links TRBV20-1 to TRBJ2-5; D is unresolved. The CDR3 consists of 11 residues. Deletions cut 1 base from V and 5 bases from J, with 5 bases between. CDR1 DFQATT and CDR2 SNEGSKA come from the germline V gene (reference sequence). The CDR3: CSARVRETQYF. The DNA of the CDR3 is TGCAGTGCTAGAGTCCGGGAGACCCAGTACTTC.

The J gene is TRBJ2-7, the V gene TRBV5-4, with a weak D call TRBD1 (6 bases). Trimming stripped 2 bases from V and 4 bases from J, with 16 bases between. The CDR3 has 15 amino acids. Germline values: CDR1 SGHNT, CDR2 YYREEE (reference sequence). CDR3 residues: CASSLGGTLRYEQYF. CDR3 sequence (DNA): TGTGCCAGCAGCTTAGGGGGTACTCTGAGATACGAGCAGTACTTC.

The chain carries TRBV28 and TRBJ2-7; 12 nucleotides match TRBD2. The CDR3 is 15 residues long. Trimming took 3 bases from V and 4 from J; bases not matched to a gene: 4. Germline lookup yields CDR1 MDHEN and CDR2 SYDVKM. CDR3 protein: CASSFGLAGWYEQYF. The CDR3 bases are TGTGCCAGCAGTTTCGGACTAGCGGGGTGGTACGAGCAGTACTTC.

In the case of this clone: Different DNA sequences within this sample yield the same CDR3. The rearrangement links TRBV7-9 to TRBJ2-1; D may be TRBD1 (6 bases). The germline V gene encodes CDR1 SEHNR and CDR2 FQNEAQ (reference sequence). The germline V and J ends were trimmed by 5 bases and 0 bases, with 11 bases remaining between them. This CDR3 is 15 amino acids long. The CDR3 sequence is CASSLQGSSYNEQFF. CDR3 in DNA: TGTGCCAGCAGCCTGCAGGGGAGCTCCTACAATGAGCAGTTCTTC.

This chain links TRBV7-8 with TRBJ2-1; 7 bases are shared with TRBD2. Losses at the gene ends were 5 bases for V and 5 bases for J; bases not matched to a gene: 9. The CDR3 contains 15 residues. Germline-derived CDR1 and CDR2 are SGHVS and FQNEAQ. CDR3 in amino acids: CASSPPGTIHNEQFF. The CDR3 DNA follows: TGTGCCAGCAGCCCACCCGGGACTATTCACAATGAGCAGTTCTTC.

Only one count was recorded for this clone. The CDR3 reads CASSQQLAGAFDTQYF. CDR3 in DNA: TGTGCCAGCAGCCAACAACTAGCGGGGGCGTTCGATACGCAGTATTTT. The chain combines TRBV4-2 with TRBJ2-3; TRBD2 aligns across 11 bases. The CDR3 loop spans 16 amino acids. With V trimmed by 2 bases and J by 6 bases, 7 bases remained unmatched. From germline, CDR1 is LGHNA and CDR2 YNFKEQ.

The V and J genes are TRBV28 and TRBJ2-7; 11 bases match TRBD2. Trimming at V came to 8 bases and at J to 3 bases, leaving 9 bases not matched to a gene. This CDR3 contains 15 residues. Germline assignment: CDR1 MDHEN and CDR2 SYDVKM. In DNA form, the CDR3 reads TGTGCCAGCTTTACTACCGGGACTAGCGGCTACGAGCAGTACTTC. Translating gives CASFTTGTSGYEQYF.

Concerning this clone itself: Other DNA sequences of this sample code for an identical CDR3. V and J are TRBV6-5 and TRBJ1-2; D ambiguous. The germline CDR1 and CDR2 sequences are MNHEY and SVGAGI. Deletions cut 4 bases from V and 3 bases from J, with 6 bases between. CDR3 size: 12 residues. CDR3 amino acids: CASSSVDYGYTF. DNA of the CDR3: TGTGCCAGCAGTTCGGTGGACTATGGCTACACCTTC.

The chain has TRBV6-1 and TRBJ2-7; TRBD1 matches at 8 bases. Germline V gene sequence: CDR1 MNHNS, CDR2 SASEGT. V lost 6 bases and J lost 2; bases outside the gene matches: 3. CDR3 length: 13 residues. CDR3 in DNA: TGTGCCAGCAGGCAACAGGGGGCCTACGAGCAGTACTTC. It translates to CASRQQGAYEQYF.